A single sample is the source of the 21 T cell receptor beta chains below, sequenced in a study of beta chain features in type 1 diabetes. Expressed TCRB transcripts were sequenced because the entire RNA isolate underwent reverse transcription. The table came from immunoSEQ multiplex PCR; TCRdb's copy has only in-frame clones and leaves some out. The sample has more than 350,000 clones; over 10% are singletons. Sequenced input: naive CD4+ T cells from blood. Every receptor here comes from a young woman in good health.

This clone was recorded many times. This chain connects TRBV9 to TRBJ2-5; 9 bases align to TRBD2. The V gene's germline CDR1 is SGDLS and CDR2 YYNGEE. The junction had 3 bases not matched to a gene; V was cut back by 0 bases and J by 0 bases. This CDR3 spans 16 amino acids. This CDR3 is CASSVGLAENQETQYF. In DNA, the CDR3 is TGTGCCAGCAGCGTAGGACTAGCGGAAAACCAAGAGACCCAGTACTTC. Filled out from reference TRBV9 and TRBJ2-5, the complete variable domain reads DSGVTQTPKHLITATGQRVTLRCSPRSGDLSVYWYQQSLDQGLQFLIQYYNGEERAKGNILERFSAQQFPDLHSELNLSSLELGDSALYFCASSVGLAENQETQYFGPGTRLLVL.

This clone has only a few counts. This chain joins TRBV5-4 and TRBJ2-4; maybe TRBD1 (5 bases). The germline V and J ends were trimmed by 0 bases and 3 bases, with 10 bases remaining between them. The CDR3 has 15 residues. Germline V gives CDR1 SGHNT, CDR2 YYREEE (reference sequence). CDR3 in amino acids: CASSLEGFDKNIQYF. The CDR3 nucleotides read TGTGCCAGCAGCTTGGAGGGGTTTGACAAAAACATTCAGTACTTC.

This clone has more than one count but fewer than ten. The chain uses TRBV13 and TRBJ1-1; D call uncertain. V was pared by 2 bases and J by 1 base, with 8 bases between. CDR3 length equals 14 residues. The germline V gene encodes CDR1 PRHDT and CDR2 FYEKMQ (reference sequence). Written as DNA, the CDR3 is TGTGCCAGCAGCTTAAACCAGGCGAACACTGAAGCTTTCTTT. Encoded protein: CASSLNQANTEAFF.

V and J are TRBV5-1 and TRBJ2-7; no firm D call. In germline, CDR1 is SGHRS, CDR2 YFSETQ. The V end lost 1 base, the J end lost 6 bases, and 5 bases lay between the germline ends. The CDR3 has 11 residues. Here the CDR3 reads CASSLLGEQYF. The CDR3 DNA reads as TGCGCCAGCAGCTTGTTGGGCGAGCAGTACTTC.

The CDR3 protein is CASSLDRAGQFF. DNA of the CDR3: TGTGCCAGCAGCTTAGACAGGGCCGGGCAGTTCTTC. The chain is built from TRBV7-2 and TRBJ2-1; possibly TRBD1 for D (6 bases). This CDR3 region has 12 residues. V was shortened by 1 base and J by 12 bases, with 10 bases between the two germline ends. Germline V gene lookup returns CDR1 SGHTA and CDR2 FQGNSA.

The chain carries TRBV9 and TRBJ2-1; 10 positions agree with TRBD1. V was clipped by 1 base and J by 6 bases; unmatched bases: 7. The CDR3 is 16 amino acids. In germline, CDR1 is SGDLS, CDR2 YYNGEE. The CDR3 coding sequence is TGTGCCAGCAGCGTAACCGGGACAGGGGCAAGCAATGAGCAGTTCTTC. Its protein is CASSVTGTGASNEQFF.

V gene TRBV10-3 combines with J gene TRBJ2-3; 7 bases fit TRBD2. V lost 7 bases, J lost 0 bases, and 16 bases stayed unmatched. The CDR3 is 18 residues long. The V gene's germline CDR1 is ENHRY and CDR2 SYGVKD. The CDR3 coding sequence is TGTGCCATCACACCGAATCCTACTAGCGCGGCTAGCACAGATACGCAGTATTTT. Translating it yields CAITPNPTSAASTDTQYF.

This clone occurred a few times. This sequence joins TRBV29-1 and TRBJ2-6; 9 bases match TRBD1. The J segment lost 2 bases and the V segment lost 4 bases, leaving 12 bases of the junction unmatched. Germline V lookup: CDR1 SQVTM, CDR2 ANQGSEA. The CDR3 length is 18 residues. This chain's CDR3 is CSVAVLTGGLPGANVLTF. Written as DNA, the CDR3 is TGCAGCGTTGCCGTCCTGACAGGGGGTTTGCCTGGGGCCAACGTCCTGACTTTC.

This sequence joins TRBV7-2 and TRBJ1-5; 8 bases match TRBD1. The CDR3 sequence is 15 residues long. From germline, CDR1 is SGHTA and CDR2 FQGNSA. The J segment lost 5 bases and the V segment lost 9 bases, leaving 12 bases of the junction unmatched. This chain's CDR3 is CARQSRRTGHQPQHF. In nucleotides, the CDR3 is TGTGCCAGACAATCCCGTAGGACAGGGCATCAGCCCCAGCATTTT.

This rearrangement joins TRBV9 to TRBJ2-5, with 7 positions matching TRBD1. The length of the CDR3 is 17 residues. After removal of 4 bases from V and 1 base from J, the junction contained 13 bases not matched to a gene. CDR1 is SGDLS, CDR2 YYNGEE, per germline. CDR3 DNA sequence: TGTGCCAGCAGCACGACCCCGGGACAGCTGTTCCAAGAGACCCAGTACTTC. Protein product: CASSTTPGQLFQETQYF.

This clone turned up a few times. The CDR3 reads CAWSRQGLGYEQYF. The CDR3 DNA reads TGTGCCTGGAGCAGACAGGGATTGGGCTACGAGCAGTACTTC. The V gene is TRBV30, the J gene TRBJ2-5, with 7 bases matching TRBD1. The J call is uncertain, as TRBJ2-7 better fits the DNA end. This CDR3 spans 14 amino acids. Germline assignment: CDR1 GTSNPN and CDR2 SVGIG (reference sequence).

In its sample, this clone was seen a few times. This sequence joins TRBV29-1 and TRBJ2-1; TRBD2 matches at 7 bases. Germline V gene data show CDR1 as SQVTM and CDR2 as ANQGSEA. After removal of 4 bases from V and 0 bases from J, the junction contained 12 bases not matched to a gene. The length of the CDR3 is 17 residues. CDR3: CSVAFHGRSGSYNEQFF. Written as DNA, the CDR3 is TGCAGCGTTGCCTTTCACGGGAGGTCGGGCTCCTACAATGAGCAGTTCTTC.

CDR3 loop: CASSDPGAETQYF. The CDR3 region has the DNA TGCGCCAGCAGCGACCCCGGGGCGGAGACCCAGTACTTC. The V gene is TRBV5-1, the J gene TRBJ2-5; D possibly matches TRBD1 or TRBD2 (5 bases each). The CDR3 length is 13 residues. Germline values: CDR1 SGHRS, CDR2 YFSETQ. Between the trimmed V and J ends, which lost 4 bases and 5 bases, there was a span of 12 bases.

The V and J genes are TRBV20-1 and TRBJ2-7; D is ambiguous. Between the trimmed V and J ends, which lost 6 bases and 3 bases, there was a span of 9 bases. CDR1 and CDR2 from the germline V gene are DFQATT and SNEGSKA (reference sequence). This CDR3 region has 11 residues. CDR3 in DNA: TGCAGTGCCGAGAAGGTCTACGAGCAGTACTTC. Amino acid sequence: CSAEKVYEQYF.

In this sample, this clone turned up a few times. The chain is built from TRBV25-1 and TRBJ2-7; TRBD2 agrees at 9 bases. There are 16 residues in the CDR3. V dropped 3 bases and J dropped 6; count of bases not matched to a gene: 12. CDR1 and CDR2 from the germline V gene are MGHDK and SYGVNS. CDR3 loop: CASSDPRLAVAGEQYF. Written as DNA, the CDR3 is TGTGCCAGCAGTGATCCGCGACTAGCGGTCGCCGGCGAGCAGTACTTC.

This chain links TRBV7-9 with TRBJ2-7; TRBD2 might be the D (5 bases). Germline CDR1 and CDR2: SEHNR and FQNEAQ (reference sequence). The CDR3 has 15 amino acids. V lost 5 bases, J lost 0 bases, and 14 bases lay in between. The CDR3 coding sequence is TGTGCCAGCAGCCCAGAGGGCGGATCCTCCTACGAGCAGTACTTC. This encodes CASSPEGGSSYEQYF.

This clone was counted between two and nine times. V is TRBV9 and J is TRBJ2-6; 7 nucleotides agree with TRBD1. With V trimmed by 4 bases and J by 7 bases, 8 bases remained unmatched. Germline V CDR1 and CDR2: SGDLS, YYNGEE. CDR3 size: 15 residues. The CDR3 region is CASSPGGQRANVLTF. In DNA, the CDR3 is TGTGCCAGCAGCCCAGGGGGACAGCGAGCCAACGTCCTGACTTTC.

This clone was recorded a few times. The J gene is TRBJ2-5, the V gene TRBV4-3; possible D gene TRBD1, 6 bases. V was shortened by 2 bases and J by 5 bases, with 12 bases between the two germline ends. The germline V gene encodes CDR1 LGHNA and CDR2 YSLEER. The CDR3 runs to 14 residues. The chain's CDR3 is CASSQNTGLETQYF. As DNA, the CDR3 is TGCGCCAGCAGCCAAAATACAGGGTTGGAGACCCAGTACTTC.

A note on this clone: Different DNA sequences within this sample yield the same CDR3. The V and J genes are TRBV18 and TRBJ2-7; weak D call: TRBD2 (6 bases). The CDR3 is 13 residues long. Deletions cut 3 bases from V and 1 base from J, with 7 bases between. CDR1 KGHSH and CDR2 LQKENI come from the germline V gene. The CDR3 protein is CASSPAGSYEQYV. The CDR3 DNA follows: TGTGCCAGCTCACCGGCGGGGTCCTACGAGCAGTACGTC.

V gene TRBV6-5 combines with J gene TRBJ2-5, with D perhaps TRBD1 (6 bases). The CDR3 is 14 amino acids. Germline V gene data show CDR1 as MNHEY and CDR2 as SVGAGI. The V gene lost 6 bases and the J gene lost 5 bases, with 16 bases spanning the gap. CDR3 bases: TGTGCCAGCAGACAGGGTTTCCCCCAGGAGACCCAGTACTTC. This codes for CASRQGFPQETQYF.

This clone has a handful of counts. This chain links TRBV9 with TRBJ2-7, with D tentatively TRBD1 (6 bases). The CDR3 covers 14 residues. Germline V CDR1 and CDR2: SGDLS, YYNGEE. Trimming pared 4 bases from V and 1 base from J, leaving 12 bases between. The DNA of the CDR3 is TGTGCCAGCAGCCACGGGACATTTTCCTACGAGCAGTACTTC. Its protein is CASSHGTFSYEQYF.